The T cell receptor (beta chain) described here comes from a study of blood T cells in healthy people across ages. The wider study: About one barcoded TCR beta cDNA was captured per two T cells. Study observations and caveats: The recorded TCR beta diversity per million T cells decreased in a roughly linear manner with age.

Using a J-beta primer mix together with a sample-barcoded 5' primer, a second PCR was run for roughly 6 to 12 cycles. Each cDNA molecule received a tag from a template-switch adaptor that had 12 random nucleotides. TCRdb used MiXCR to reprocess the 5' RACE reads, holding one entry per CDR3 protein. The repertoire holds some 1,800,000 distinct CDR3 sequences, with about two fifths as singletons. Per germline, CDR1 SGHTA and CDR2 FQGNSA. CDR3 length equals 19 residues. V was cut by 2 bases and J by 5 bases, with 24 bases left in between. Notes on this clonotype: Its antigen is not known.

Donation came from healthy Caucasian individuals in Russia who were aged 6 to 90. The sequence was obtained from a human donor in good health. The sample was blood. This sequence joins TRBV7-2 and TRBJ2-2; possibly TRBD1 or TRBD2 for D (5 bases each). DNA for the CDR3: TGTGCCAGCAGCTTATATGGGGTGTCCGGGGACCGCGATACCGGGGAGCTGTTTTTT. Its translation is CASSLYGVSGDRDTGELFF.